This TCR beta chain emerged from a study of Ad26.COV2.S vaccination and SARS-CoV-2 variants. Treatment here: some 20 received Ad26.COV2.S at low or high dose, single or two shots; several received placebo; per-sample allocation not given. Day 63 after the first injection of vaccine or placebo was the sampling time. The donor's status was that of an adult aged 18-55 years in Boston. As regards this clone: The antigen remains undetermined.

The CDR3 covers 16 residues. The germline gives CDR1 SGHAT, CDR2 FQNNGV. V dropped 4 bases and J dropped 2 bases, with 18 bases sitting between them. Findings of the study overall: Vaccinees displayed broader spike-specific TCR repertoires than placebo recipients.

Here immunoSEQ multiplex PCR was the method, and the copy in TCRdb shows in-frame clones only, minus some. The sample shows about 420,000 clones, 88% of them seen only once. The V call is TRBV11-2, the J call TRBJ2-7; D is perhaps TRBD1 (6 bases). The TCR was taken from a person aged 18-60 years who received the Ad26.COV2.S COVID-19 vaccine or a placebo. Material: peripheral blood, obtained in a trial of Ad26.COV2.S vaccine versus placebo. The CDR3 spells CASSSPQGGVPYEQYF. For the CDR3, the DNA is TGTGCCAGCAGCTCCCCCCAAGGGGGAGTACCCTACGAGCAGTACTTC.